Each of the 22 T cell receptor beta chains below was sequenced from the same sample in a study of blood T cells in healthy people across ages. PCR was performed a second time for 7 to 11 cycles using a sample-barcoded 5' primer and a J-beta primer mix. TCRdb re-derived calls from the 5' RACE reads in MiXCR, one entry per CDR3 protein. The table shows roughly 1,000,000 distinct CDR3 sequences, with 20% to 25% occurring only once. The data were also submitted as part of a second study, on T cells of mothers and their children.

The sample consisted of blood. These receptors originate from a girl between 2 and 10 years old in good health.

This clonotype came up a few times. The V call is TRBV6-6, the J call TRBJ2-5; perhaps TRBD1 as D (5 bases). The assigned J gene may be wrong: the sequence end matches TRBJ2-7 better. The CDR3 totals 15 residues. Germline loops: CDR1 MNHNY, CDR2 SVGAGI (reference sequence). The chain's CDR3 is CASSYSNPQGYEQYF. The CDR3 nucleotides are TGTGCCAGCAGTTACTCGAACCCCCAGGGCTACGAGCAGTACTTC.

The CDR3: CSADGRLGNTEAFF. The CDR3 bases are TGCAGTGCGGACGGCCGGCTGGGGAACACTGAAGCTTTCTTT. The chain joins TRBV20-1 to TRBJ1-1; D ambiguous. The CDR3 length is 14 residues. Trimming left V 6 bases short and J 1 base short, with 15 bases between. The germline CDR1 and CDR2 sequences are DFQATT and SNEGSKA (reference sequence).

This clonotype was observed a few times. The V call is TRBV12-3 or TRBV12-4, the J call TRBJ2-5, with 8 nucleotides matching TRBD1. Trimming took 1 base from V and 2 from J; bases not matched to a gene: 3. The CDR3 consists of 15 residues. CDR3 amino acids: CASSLGGQDQETQYF. DNA of the CDR3: TGTGCCAGCAGTTTAGGGGGACAGGATCAAGAGACCCAGTACTTC.

The V and J genes are TRBV24-1 and TRBJ2-1; TRBD2 is a possible D gene (6 bases). Germline loops: CDR1 KGHDR, CDR2 SFDVKD. The CDR3 is 13 amino acids. Trimming stripped 10 bases from V and 4 bases from J, with 13 bases between. The CDR3 sequence is CATRGAGYNEQFF. For the CDR3, the DNA is TGTGCCACACGCGGGGCGGGGTACAATGAGCAGTTCTTC.

This clonotype was counted between two and nine times. The chain links TRBV6-5 to TRBJ2-5; 13 nucleotides agree with TRBD2. The CDR3 length is 19 residues. Losses at the gene ends were 0 bases for V and 5 bases for J; bases not matched to a gene: 12. In germline, CDR1 is MNHEY, CDR2 SVGAGI. The CDR3 protein is CASSYSVWRTSGSGETQYF. The CDR3 DNA follows: TGTGCCAGCAGTTACTCAGTCTGGAGGACTAGCGGGAGTGGGGAGACCCAGTACTTC.

The chain couples TRBV2 to TRBJ2-5, with D tentatively TRBD1 (6 bases). The DNA end lines up better with TRBJ2-1; the J call may be wrong. This CDR3 spans 15 amino acids. Germline V gene lookup returns CDR1 SNHLY and CDR2 FYNNEI. CDR3 nucleotides: TGTGCCAGCAGTAGGGGGTCCTTAGGTCAGGATGAGCAGTTCTTC. Translated, it gives CASSRGSLGQDEQFF.

V and J are TRBV12-3 or TRBV12-4 and TRBJ2-7; D is undetermined. V lost 4 bases and J 1 base, leaving 11 bases between the germline ends. CDR3 length equals 14 residues. For the CDR3, the DNA is TGTGCCAGCAGTTACGGTGTTGGTTCCTACGAGCAGTACTTC. Protein: CASSYGVGSYEQYF.

J is TRBJ1-5 and V is TRBV5-5; D is perhaps TRBD1 (5 bases). The CDR3 is made up of 15 amino acids. V lost 3 bases, J lost 2 bases, and 12 bases lay in between. Germline V CDR1 and CDR2: SGHKS, YYEKEE (reference sequence). In DNA, the CDR3 is TGTGCCAGCAGCTGGGGGGACGCAGGCAATCAGCCCCAGCATTTT. Its protein is CASSWGDAGNQPQHF.

This clonotype was picked up a small number of times. The genes are TRBV7-9 and TRBJ2-1; 10 bases line up with TRBD2. V lost 2 bases, J lost 9 bases, and 7 bases stayed unmatched. The CDR3 is made up of 15 amino acids. Germline V gene lookup returns CDR1 SEHNR and CDR2 FQNEAQ (reference sequence). In DNA form, the CDR3 reads TGTGCCAGCAGCTTACGTCTAGCGGGGGAGGGTGAGCAGTTCTTC. This codes for CASSLRLAGEGEQFF.

The J gene is TRBJ2-1, the V gene TRBV10-3; D is unresolved. V was clipped by 11 bases and J by 0 bases, with 14 bases between them. In germline, CDR1 is ENHRY, CDR2 SYGVKD. This CDR3 has 14 residues. In DNA form, the CDR3 reads TGTGCCTCCTTCGAGCCCAGCTCCTACAATGAGCAGTTCTTC. Its translation is CASFEPSSYNEQFF.

This clonotype has ten or more counts. The rearrangement uses TRBV24-1 and TRBJ2-5; no clear D gene. TRBJ2-1 matches the DNA end more closely, so the J call is doubtful. Germline V CDR1 and CDR2: KGHDR, SFDVKD. The CDR3 has 14 amino acids. CDR3 DNA: TGTGCCACCAGTGATTTGTCATTAGGCAATGAGCAGTTCTTC. Translation gives CATSDLSLGNEQFF.

The rearrangement joins TRBV11-2 to TRBJ1-1, with D possibly TRBD1 on 6 matching bases. Trimming removed 4 bases from V and 7 bases from J, with 10 bases in between. The CDR3 spans 12 residues. Germline CDR1 is SGHAT and CDR2 is FQNNGV. CDR3 region: CASSSQGIEAFF. CDR3 DNA: TGTGCCAGCAGCTCCCAGGGGATTGAAGCTTTCTTT.

The chain is built from TRBV11-2 and TRBJ2-3, with 7 bases identical to TRBD1. The germline CDR1 and CDR2 sequences are SGHAT and FQNNGV. The CDR3 runs to 14 residues. V lost 3 bases to trimming and J lost 4 bases; unmatched junction nucleotides: 4. The CDR3 nucleotides are TGTGCCAGCAGCTTGACAGGGTTCGCAGATACGCAGTATTTT. It is translated as CASSLTGFADTQYF. The full variable domain, completed using reference TRBV11-2 and TRBJ2-3, is EAGVAQSPRYKIIEKRQSVAFWCNPISGHATLYWYQQILGQGPKLLIQFQNNGVVDDSQLPKDRFSAERLKGVDSTLKIQPAKLEDSAVYLCASSLTGFADTQYFGPGTRLTVL.

The genes are TRBV12-3 or TRBV12-4 and TRBJ2-7; D might be TRBD2 (7 bases). The CDR3 totals 14 residues. The ends were cut back, 6 bases at V and 5 bases at J, with 17 bases in the middle. The CDR3 DNA sequence: TGTGCCAGCAGAATCGGCGGGGGCATGAACGAGCAGTACTTC. Translating gives CASRIGGGMNEQYF.

This chain connects TRBV5-6 to TRBJ1-2; 8 bases are a match to TRBD1. Trimming took 0 bases from V and 8 from J; bases not matched to a gene: 6. CDR1 is SGHDT and CDR2 is YYEEEE in the germline V gene. The CDR3 length is 14 residues. As DNA, the CDR3 is TGTGCCAGCAGCTTGGTCCAGGGGGCTTGGGGCTACACCTTC. Translating it yields CASSLVQGAWGYTF.

This clonotype has a count of ten or more. The chain is built from TRBV20-1 and TRBJ2-4; D is undetermined. V was shortened by 2 bases and J by 0 bases, with 17 bases between the two germline ends. Germline V gives CDR1 DFQATT, CDR2 SNEGSKA (reference sequence). The CDR3 has 17 amino acids. DNA for the CDR3: TGCAGTGCTAGAAGTAGAGGAGTACTCATAGCCAAAAACATTCAGTACTTC. Protein: CSARSRGVLIAKNIQYF.

This clonotype was seen a few times. The chain links TRBV6-5 to TRBJ2-1; 11 bases match TRBD2. The V and J ends lost 7 bases and 8 bases, in that order; junction bases with no gene match: 7. Looked up from germline, CDR1 is MNHEY and CDR2 is SVGAGI. CDR3 length: 14 residues. The CDR3 DNA follows: TGTGCCAGCACTAAGGTAGCGGGGGGGCATGAGCAGTTCTTC. This sequence encodes CASTKVAGGHEQFF.

CDR3 coding DNA: TGTGCCAGCAGCTTAGGGACAGAGGGGGCTCTCCCTGCCAAAAACATTCAGTACTTC. Translation: CASSLGTEGALPAKNIQYF. J is TRBJ2-4 and V is TRBV7-9; TRBD1 matches at 7 bases. Germline V CDR1 and CDR2: SEHNR, FQNEAQ (reference sequence). This CDR3 contains 19 residues. The ends lost 1 base at V and 1 base at J; junction bases unmatched: 13.

This sequence joins TRBV3-1 and TRBJ2-1; D unresolved. In germline, CDR1 is LGHDT, CDR2 YNNKEL (reference sequence). This CDR3 comprises 16 residues. V lost 0 bases and J lost 1, with 10 bases in between. The CDR3 protein is CASSQEWRQSYNEQFF. The CDR3 DNA reads as TGTGCCAGCAGCCAAGAATGGCGGCAGTCCTACAATGAGCAGTTCTTC.

The chain couples TRBV3-1 to TRBJ2-3; the D call may be TRBD1 or TRBD2 (5 bases each). V was trimmed by 3 bases and J by 0 bases, leaving 16 bases between them. The CDR3 is 17 residues long. Germline assignment: CDR1 LGHDT and CDR2 YNNKEL (reference sequence). CDR3 sequence reads: CASSQQSGRPSTDTQYF. CDR3 DNA: TGTGCCAGCAGCCAGCAATCGGGACGGCCTAGCACAGATACGCAGTATTTT.

This chain uses TRBV7-8 with TRBJ2-1; 7 positions agree with TRBD2. This CDR3 comprises 15 residues. The trim removed 0 bases at V and 8 bases at J, leaving 7 bases unmatched. Germline V gene sequence: CDR1 SGHVS, CDR2 FQNEAQ. The CDR3: CASSLARLGGYEQFF. CDR3 DNA sequence: TGTGCCAGCAGCTTAGCCCGATTGGGGGGGTATGAGCAGTTCTTC.

This clonotype occurred a few times. This chain joins TRBV4-3 and TRBJ2-1, with D possibly being TRBD2 (7 bases). There are 17 residues in the CDR3. Trimming pared 0 bases from V and 4 bases from J, leaving 16 bases between. Germline V gene data show CDR1 as LGHNA and CDR2 as YSLEER. CDR3 nucleotide sequence: TGCGCCAGCAGCCAAGAGGGGGCTAGCGGAGAATACAATGAGCAGTTCTTC. Its protein product is CASSQEGASGEYNEQFF.